A selection of T cell receptor beta chains follows, all from one sample in a study of OX40 agonist ivuxolimab in advanced cancers. Sequenced by immunoSEQ multiplex PCR; TCRdb stores in-frame clones only, minus some. This table has 40,000 to 50,000 clones, about 85% appearing once. Sequences were derived from CD4+ or CD8+ T cells sorted from blood, sampled in a trial of the OX40 agonist ivuxolimab. These receptors all stem from an adult with an advanced solid tumor such as melanoma, head and neck, liver or kidney cancer. Each CDR3 is given with its conserved first and last residue. D genes are given only for firm matches. Size is omitted from some rows. Given values are once, few, many or a class for expanded clones.

CDR3nt	CDR3aa	j_gene	v_gene	abundance	d_gene	len
TGTGCCAGCAGCCAGAGAGACAGGGCCTTTGACACAGATACGCAGTATTTT	CASSQRDRAFDTDTQYF	TRBJ2-3	TRBV4-2	NA	TRBD1	17
TGCGCCAGCTATAATCGAGGGGTGAACACTGAAGCTTTCTTT	CASYNRGVNTEAFF	TRBJ1-1	TRBV5-1	NA	NA	14
TGTGCCAGCCGCAGGGGGCTGGGAGAAAAACTGTTTTTT	CASRRGLGEKLFF	TRBJ1-4	TRBV11-3	NA	TRBD1	13
TGCGCCAGCAGCCAGGTTGGGGGTGATACGCAGTATTTT	CASSQVGGDTQYF	TRBJ2-3	TRBV4-1	NA	NA	13
TGTGCCAGCAGCGCCCCGGGGGTCTCCTACGAGCAGTACTTC	CASSAPGVSYEQYF	TRBJ2-7	TRBV2	NA	NA	14
TGCGCCAGCAGCCAAGTTGGCGGGGGGGCCCGGAATGAGCAGTTCTTC	CASSQVGGGARNEQFF	TRBJ2-1	TRBV4-3	NA	TRBD2	16
TGCGCCAGCAGCCAAGATAAGTTAAGGCAGCCCCAGCATTTT	CASSQDKLRQPQHF	TRBJ1-5	TRBV4-1	once	NA	14
TGCAGCGCACGTACAGGGGTGGGAGATACGCAGTATTTT	CSARTGVGDTQYF	TRBJ2-3	TRBV29-1	NA	TRBD1	13
TGTGCCAGCAGTTACTCAGGGAGGGGGAGGACTTACGAGCAGTACTTC	CASSYSGRGRTYEQYF	TRBJ2-7	TRBV6-5	NA	NA	16
TGTGCCAGCTCACTCCAGGATAACTATGGCTACACCTTC	CASSLQDNYGYTF	TRBJ1-2	TRBV18	NA	NA	13
TGTGCCAGCAGTTATGGTATGGATCAGCCCCAGCATTTT	CASSYGMDQPQHF	TRBJ1-5	TRBV6-5	NA	NA	13
TGTGCCAGCAGCACGTGGGAAGCGGGGGGGGCCTACGAGCAGTACTTC	CASSTWEAGGAYEQYF	TRBJ2-7	TRBV5-4	NA	TRBD2	16
TGTGCCAGCTCTGGTGGGGCCCACTACGAGCAGTACTTC	CASSGGAHYEQYF	TRBJ2-7	TRBV2	NA	NA	13
TGCGCCAGCAGGCCGGACAATACTGGGGAGACCCAGTACTTC	CASRPDNTGETQYF	TRBJ2-5	TRBV5-1	NA	NA	14
TGTGCCAGCAGCTTGGGGGCAGGGGGCCTCTATGGCTACACCTTC	CASSLGAGGLYGYTF	TRBJ1-2	TRBV7-2	few	TRBD1	15
TGCGCCAGCAGCTTGGCCGGCAGGGGGCTGGGGACTGAAGCTTTCTTT	CASSLAGRGLGTEAFF	TRBJ1-1	TRBV5-1	NA	TRBD1	16
TGTGCCAGCAGTGGGGGACAGGGGCGGGGAACAGATACGCAGTATTTT	CASSGGQGRGTDTQYF	TRBJ2-3	TRBV6-1	once	TRBD1	16
TGTGCCAGCAGTTTGGAAGGGTATGGCTACACCTTC	CASSLEGYGYTF	TRBJ1-2	TRBV28	NA	NA	12
TGTGCCAGCAGTTACCCCGGGAGCTCCTACAATGAGCAGTTCTTC	CASSYPGSSYNEQFF	TRBJ2-1	TRBV6-5	NA	NA	15
TGTGCCAGCAGCTCCGTGGCTGGAGAGACCCAGTACTTC	CASSSVAGETQYF	TRBJ2-5	TRBV11-2	once	NA	13
TGCAGCGTTATGGGGGCCCTTAGCACAGATACGCAGTATTTT	CSVMGALSTDTQYF	TRBJ2-3	TRBV29-1	NA	NA	14
TGTGCCAGCAGCTTAGGACAGGGAAATCAGCCCCAGCATTTT	CASSLGQGNQPQHF	TRBJ1-5	TRBV7-2	NA	TRBD1	14